These 17 T cell receptor beta chains share one sample of origin, sequenced in a study of technical replicates of blood from a handful of donors. Method: immunoSEQ multiplex PCR; TCRdb's copy keeps in-frame clones and lacks some. The sample holds about 93,000 clones, approximately 95% seen once. The specimen sequenced was T cells isolated from PBMCs. The receptors come from a human donor in good health.

J is TRBJ1-1 and V is TRBV6-5, with TRBD1 matching 7 bases. The V gene end was trimmed by 9 bases and the J gene end by 8 bases; junction bases not matched to a gene: 12. The germline gives CDR1 MNHEY, CDR2 SVGAGI. This CDR3 comprises 13 residues. CDR3 sequence (DNA): TGTGCCAGTTGCCGGGACAGCGCCAGCGAAGCTTTCTTT. Translating gives CASCRDSASEAFF.

A remark on this clone: The same CDR3 is also encoded by other DNA sequences in this sample. The V gene is TRBV29-1, the J gene TRBJ1-1, with TRBD1 matching 8 bases. Per germline, CDR1 SQVTM and CDR2 ANQGSEA. The CDR3 covers 12 residues. V lost 3 bases, J lost 4 bases, and 1 base stayed unmatched. CDR3 region: CSVEDRVTEAFF. CDR3 nucleotide sequence: TGCAGCGTTGAGGACAGGGTCACTGAAGCTTTCTTT.

The J gene is TRBJ2-7, the V gene TRBV21-1; the table's D call, TRBD2, has no DNA check behind it. TRBV21-1 is listed as a pseudogene. The CDR3 contains 11 residues. The CDR3 nucleotides are TGTGCCGGGGGGGACGGCTACGAGCAGTACTTC. It encodes CAGGDGYEQYF.

The CDR3 DNA is TGTGCCAGCAGTTTGTGGGCTAGCGGGGGCGCCCCCTCCTACAATGAGCAGTTCTTC. Translating gives CASSLWASGGAPSYNEQFF. This sequence joins TRBV27 and TRBJ2-1; 10 nucleotides line up with TRBD2. In germline, CDR1 is MNHEY, CDR2 SMNVEV (reference sequence). This CDR3 region has 19 residues. V lost 3 bases and J lost 0; bases outside the gene matches: 11.

The CDR3 DNA is TGTGCCAGCCGGAAAGGGGTCACTGAAGCTTTCTTT. Translation gives CASRKGVTEAFF. This rearrangement joins TRBV7-9 to TRBJ1-1; D is possibly TRBD1 (5 bases). This CDR3 spans 12 amino acids. Trimming removed 8 bases at V and 4 bases at J, with 11 bases between. CDR1 and CDR2 from the germline V gene are SEHNR and FQNEAQ (reference sequence). Drawing the rest from reference TRBV7-9 and TRBJ1-1, the complete variable domain is DTGVSQNPRHKITKRGQNVTFRCDPISEHNRLYWYRQTLGQGPEFLTYFQNEAQLEKSRLLSDRFSAERPKGSFSTLEIQRTEQGDSAMYLCASRKGVTEAFFGQGTRLTVV.

J is TRBJ2-2 and V is TRBV6-5, with 7 bases that match TRBD2. CDR3 length equals 14 residues. Unmatched junction bases numbered 6, after V lost 6 bases and J lost 5 bases. Germline CDR1 reads MNHEY; CDR2 reads SVGAGI. In DNA, the CDR3 is TGTGCCAGCAGCCTAGGGAGGGAGACCGGGGAGCTGTTTTTT. It codes for CASSLGRETGELFF.

The V and J genes are TRBV19 and TRBJ2-7; 8 positions agree with TRBD1. Unmatched junction bases numbered 8, after V lost 10 bases and J lost 6 bases. CDR3 length: 12 residues. Germline CDR1 LNHDA, CDR2 SQIVND (reference sequence). CDR3 DNA: TGTGCCACCGGGACAGGAGGAATCGAGCAGTACTTC. Amino acids: CATGTGGIEQYF.

The rearrangement joins TRBV7-6 to TRBJ2-2; no clear D gene. This CDR3 has 15 amino acids. Trimming stripped 5 bases from V and 1 base from J, with 11 bases between. The germline V gene has CDR1 SGHVS and CDR2 FNYEAQ. CDR3 residues: CASSPWSGNTGELFF. CDR3 bases: TGTGCCAGCAGCCCCTGGTCCGGGAACACCGGGGAGCTGTTTTTT.

The J gene is TRBJ1-2, the V gene TRBV5-4; D call uncertain. The CDR3 is made up of 12 amino acids. V lost 4 bases and J lost 4, with 8 bases in between. Germline CDR1 reads SGHNT; CDR2 reads YYREEE (reference sequence). The CDR3 nucleotides are TGTGCCAGCAGCGACAACAGCTATGGCTACACCTTC. Translation: CASSDNSYGYTF.

The chain carries TRBV14 and TRBJ1-1, with 8 bases that match TRBD1. Germline CDR1 SGHDN, CDR2 FVKESK. The CDR3 loop spans 12 amino acids. V shed 5 bases, J shed 9 bases, and the junction held 5 bases outside the gene matches. CDR3: CASSWDRSKAFF. CDR3 nucleotides: TGTGCCAGCAGCTGGGACAGGTCGAAAGCTTTCTTT.

This chain links TRBV13 with TRBJ2-7; weak D call: TRBD2 (5 bases). The CDR3 consists of 12 residues. The V and J ends lost 2 bases and 3 bases respectively, with 5 bases between them. Germline CDR1 is PRHDT and CDR2 is FYEKMQ (reference sequence). The CDR3 DNA reads TGTGCCAGCAGCTTAACTAGCTACGAGCAGTACTTC. It encodes CASSLTSYEQYF.

The chain employs TRBV4-1 and TRBJ1-4; 8 nucleotides agree with TRBD1. This CDR3 contains 17 residues. With 1 base clipped from V and 3 bases from J, the junction kept 7 bases outside the gene matches. Germline V lookup: CDR1 MGHRA, CDR2 YSYEKL. As DNA, the CDR3 is TGCGCCAGCAGCCAAGGTTCTCAGGGGGCAGCTAATGAAAAACTGTTTTTT. Amino acid sequence: CASSQGSQGAANEKLFF.

The rearrangement joins TRBV6-1 to TRBJ1-5; D is perhaps TRBD1 (5 bases). The length of the CDR3 is 17 residues. Germline V CDR1 and CDR2: MNHNS, SASEGT. The V and J ends lost 0 bases and 4 bases respectively, with 16 bases between them. The DNA for the CDR3 is TGTGCCAGCAGTGAAGCGCTTCCAGGGCAGGGAAATCAGCCCCAGCATTTT. This sequence encodes CASSEALPGQGNQPQHF.

This rearrangement joins TRBV4-1 to TRBJ1-5; 10 bases match TRBD1. Germline V gene data show CDR1 as MGHRA and CDR2 as YSYEKL. This CDR3 has 15 amino acids. Germline trimming cut 4 bases from V and 7 bases from J; bases unmatched to any gene: 7. Here the CDR3 DNA reads TGCGCCAGCAGCCGCGACAGGGGGCTGGGACAGCCCCAGCATTTT. Residues: CASSRDRGLGQPQHF.

The CDR3 loop reads CASSFFVGGLGETQYF. In DNA form, the CDR3 reads TGTGCCAGCAGCTTTTTTGTGGGAGGGTTGGGAGAGACCCAGTACTTC. The V call is TRBV5-4, the J call TRBJ2-5, with 7 nucleotides matching TRBD2. CDR3 size: 16 residues. The V gene end was trimmed by 2 bases and the J gene end by 4 bases; junction bases not matched to a gene: 11. Germline V CDR1 and CDR2: SGHNT, YYREEE (reference sequence).

The chain has TRBV12-5 and TRBJ1-1; no reliable D call. V lost 4 bases and J lost 11, with 14 bases in between. There are 12 residues in the CDR3. Germline-derived CDR1 and CDR2 are LGHNT and FRNRAP. CDR3 DNA sequence: TGTGCTAGTGGTTCCACCGGGATGAGGGCTTTCTTT. This codes for CASGSTGMRAFF.

The CDR3 spells CAWSEGLVRGELFF. Here the CDR3 DNA reads TGTGCCTGGAGTGAGGGGCTAGTCAGGGGGGAGCTGTTTTTT. This chain joins TRBV30 and TRBJ2-2; D may be TRBD1 (5 bases). In germline, CDR1 is GTSNPN, CDR2 SVGIG (reference sequence). Trimming pared 1 base from V and 8 bases from J, leaving 14 bases between. CDR3 size: 14 residues.